This T cell receptor (beta chain) stems from a study of blood T cells in healthy people across ages. The study, taken as a whole, reports: Long-lived donors exceeded aged donors in naive CD4+ cells and diversity.

This clonotype has only a few counts. The antigen remains undetermined. Germline V gives CDR1 SGHTA, CDR2 FQGNSA. This CDR3 is built from 15 residues. The V segment lost 3 bases and the J segment 7 bases; nucleotides outside the gene matches: 7. A second PCR, run for about 7 to 11 cycles, used a sample-barcoded 5' primer plus a J-beta primer mix. CDR3-containing paired-end reads numbered at least 2.5 million in each sample. TCRdb passed the 5' RACE reads through MiXCR, listing each CDR3 protein once. In the table there are about 1.4 million distinct CDR3 sequences, 45% to 70% of which are singletons. Sequenced material: blood. This sequence joins TRBV7-2 and TRBJ2-5, with TRBD2 identical over 11 bases. This sequence originates from a man between 18 and 35 years old in good health. In DNA, the CDR3 is TGTGCCAGCAGCTTCACTAGCGGGGGATCGGGGACCCAGTACTTC. Translation: CASSFTSGGSGTQYF.